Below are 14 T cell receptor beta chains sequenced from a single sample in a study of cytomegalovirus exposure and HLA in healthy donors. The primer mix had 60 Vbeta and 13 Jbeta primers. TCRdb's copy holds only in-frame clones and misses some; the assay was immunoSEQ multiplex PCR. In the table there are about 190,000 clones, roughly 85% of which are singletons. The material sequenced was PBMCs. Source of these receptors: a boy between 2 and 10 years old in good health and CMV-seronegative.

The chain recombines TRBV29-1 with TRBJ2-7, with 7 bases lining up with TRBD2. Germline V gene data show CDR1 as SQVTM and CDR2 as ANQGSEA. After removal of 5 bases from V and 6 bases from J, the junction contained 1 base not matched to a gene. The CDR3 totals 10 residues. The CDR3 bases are TGCAGCGTTTGGGGGGGCGAGCAGTACTTC. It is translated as CSVWGGEQYF.

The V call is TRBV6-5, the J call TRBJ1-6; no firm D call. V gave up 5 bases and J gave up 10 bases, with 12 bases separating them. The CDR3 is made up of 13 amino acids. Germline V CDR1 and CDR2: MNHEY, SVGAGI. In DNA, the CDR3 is TGTGCCAGCAGTCCCCAGAGGGTATCACCCCTCCACTTT. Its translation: CASSPQRVSPLHF.

DNA of the CDR3: TGTGCCAGCAGTTCTGACAGGGCGGCCTATGGCTACACCTTC. Residues: CASSSDRAAYGYTF. The chain joins TRBV2 to TRBJ1-2; 7 nucleotides align to TRBD1. The germline V gene encodes CDR1 SNHLY and CDR2 FYNNEI. This CDR3 comprises 14 residues. Losses at the gene ends were 5 bases for V and 4 bases for J; bases not matched to a gene: 7.

CDR3 residues: CASTSSGSYEQYF. CDR3 bases: TGTGCCAGCACCAGTTCGGGCTCCTACGAGCAGTACTTC. The gene calls are TRBV6-1 and TRBJ2-7; D gene ambiguous. Looked up from germline, CDR1 is MNHNS and CDR2 is SASEGT. This CDR3 spans 13 amino acids. Trimming cost V 7 bases and J 0 bases, with 10 bases left between them.

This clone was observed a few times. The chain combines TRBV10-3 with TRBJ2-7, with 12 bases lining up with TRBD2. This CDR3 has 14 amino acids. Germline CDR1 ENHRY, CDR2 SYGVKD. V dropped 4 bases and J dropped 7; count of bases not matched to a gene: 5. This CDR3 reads CAISGTSGMGEQYF. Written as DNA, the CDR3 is TGTGCCATCAGTGGGACTAGCGGGATGGGGGAGCAGTACTTC.

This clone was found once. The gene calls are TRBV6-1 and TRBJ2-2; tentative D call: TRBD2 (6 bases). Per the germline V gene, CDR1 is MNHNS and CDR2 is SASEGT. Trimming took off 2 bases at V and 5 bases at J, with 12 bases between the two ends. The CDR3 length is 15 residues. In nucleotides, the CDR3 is TGTGCCAGCAGTGAACCGGGGGTAGGGACCGGGGAGCTGTTTTTT. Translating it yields CASSEPGVGTGELFF.

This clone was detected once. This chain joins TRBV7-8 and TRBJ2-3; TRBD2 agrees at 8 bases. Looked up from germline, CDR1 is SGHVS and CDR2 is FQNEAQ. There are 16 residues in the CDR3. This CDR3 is CASTSALHYDTDTQYF. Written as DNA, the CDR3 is TGTGCGTCGACTAGCGCGCTCCACTACGACACAGATACGCAGTATTTT.

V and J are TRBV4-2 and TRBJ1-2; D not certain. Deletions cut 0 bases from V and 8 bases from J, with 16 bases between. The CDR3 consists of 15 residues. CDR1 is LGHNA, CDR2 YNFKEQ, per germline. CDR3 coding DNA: TGTGCCAGCAGCCAAGAAGGGAGTAGGATTTGGGGCTACACCTTC. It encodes CASSQEGSRIWGYTF.

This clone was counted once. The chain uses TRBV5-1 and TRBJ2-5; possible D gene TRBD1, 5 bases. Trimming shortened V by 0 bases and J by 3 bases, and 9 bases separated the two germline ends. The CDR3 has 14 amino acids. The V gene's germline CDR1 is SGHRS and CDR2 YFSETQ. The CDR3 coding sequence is TGCGCCAGCAGCTTGGGTGGCAGGGAAGAGACCCAGTACTTC. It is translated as CASSLGGREETQYF.

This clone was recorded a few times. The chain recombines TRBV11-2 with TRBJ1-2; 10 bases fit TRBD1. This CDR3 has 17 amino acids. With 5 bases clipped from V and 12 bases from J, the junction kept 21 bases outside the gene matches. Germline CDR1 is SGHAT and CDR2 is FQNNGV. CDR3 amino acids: CASSPLRDRGSAVGHTF. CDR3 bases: TGTGCCAGCAGCCCCCTCCGGGACAGGGGATCAGCGGTGGGCCACACCTTC.

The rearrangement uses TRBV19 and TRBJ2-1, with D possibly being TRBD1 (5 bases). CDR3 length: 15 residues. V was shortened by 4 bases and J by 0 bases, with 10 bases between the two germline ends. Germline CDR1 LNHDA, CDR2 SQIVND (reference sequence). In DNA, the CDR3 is TGTGCCAGTAGTAGACAGAGAGGCTCCTACAATGAGCAGTTCTTC. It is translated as CASSRQRGSYNEQFF.

CDR3: CASSEWADEQYF. CDR3 DNA: TGTGCCAGCAGTGAATGGGCAGATGAGCAGTACTTC. This chain connects TRBV25-1 to TRBJ2-7; D gene uncertain. Germline V gives CDR1 MGHDK, CDR2 SYGVNS. There are 12 residues in the CDR3. The V gene lost 1 base and the J gene lost 7 bases, with 8 bases spanning the gap.

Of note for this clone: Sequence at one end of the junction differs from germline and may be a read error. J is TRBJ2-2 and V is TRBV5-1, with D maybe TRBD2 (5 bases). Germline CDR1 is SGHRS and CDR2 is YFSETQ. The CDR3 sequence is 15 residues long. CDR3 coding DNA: TGCGCCGGCAGCTTGGAGGACTTCAACACCGGGGAGCTGTTTTTT. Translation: CAGSLEDFNTGELFF.

The CDR3 loop reads CASSQDPGAGTYNEQFF. CDR3 in DNA: TGCGCCAGCAGCCAAGATCCTGGGGCGGGAACCTACAATGAGCAGTTCTTC. V usage is TRBV4-1 and J usage is TRBJ2-1; the D gene is possibly TRBD2 (6 bases). V was cut by 0 bases and J by 2 bases, with 14 bases left in between. CDR3 length: 17 residues. The germline gives CDR1 MGHRA, CDR2 YSYEKL.